A single T cell receptor (beta chain) is shown here with its context. Its antigen is currently unknown. The ends were cut back, 3 bases at V and 0 bases at J, with 9 bases in the middle. There are 14 residues in the CDR3. Germline CDR1 is GTSNPN and CDR2 is SVGIG (reference sequence). Clones were read by immunoSEQ multiplex PCR, and TCRdb kept only the in-frame ones, dropping some. In the table there are 100,000 to 140,000 clones, roughly 90% of which are singletons. The data were obtained in a study of T cell responses to AZD1222 COVID-19 vaccine. Study results and limitations: Regions 160-218 and 743-854 held dominance among vaccine-associated CD4 TCRs, which spanned spike. Clonal diversity was possibly underestimated; the donors were predominantly white British and more often female. It was only after the peak T cell response that any repertoires were sampled. Of the AZD1222 recipients, only 5 to 7 were seropositive at baseline.

This chain connects TRBV30 to TRBJ1-3; D unresolved. The sequence came from an adult in good health. The sequenced sample was peripheral blood, obtained on day 0 of AZD1222 vaccination. The CDR3 bases are TGTGCCTGGAGCGCAAGCTCCTCTGGAAACACCATATATTTT. Its protein product is CAWSASSSGNTIYF.